This is a list of T cell receptor beta chains from one sample in a study of long-term antiretroviral therapy in people with HIV. The protocol was immunoSEQ multiplex PCR, while the TCRdb copy is restricted to in-frame clones and leaves out a portion. The data show 10,000 to 13,000 clones, with roughly 80% seen just once and around 15% held by the top ten. The sequencing used unsorted PBMCs, collected 1.2 years after starting antiretroviral therapy. The receptors shown here come from a man in his forties with HIV. The conserved cysteine and the conserved F or W are not part of the CDR3 here. Some rows mark clone size as missing; the rest say once, few, many or name a class of expanded clone.

clone_size: .; j_call: TRBJ2-4; v_call: TRBV5-6; cdr3_aa: ASSRGAELAKNIQY
clone_size: .; j_call: TRBJ1-6; v_call: TRBV6-4; cdr3_aa: ASSDSGGTPLH
clone_size: .; j_call: TRBJ1-1; v_call: TRBV29-1; cdr3_aa: SVVKGQRTSPTEAF
clone_size: .; j_call: TRBJ1-1; v_call: TRBV30; cdr3_aa: AWTGGAATEAF
clone_size: .; j_call: TRBJ2-3; v_call: TRBV7-9; cdr3_aa: ASTTGGQGMY
clone_size: .; j_call: TRBJ2-5; v_call: TRBV11-2; cdr3_aa: ASSLTGTGGETQY
clone_size: once; j_call: TRBJ1-5; v_call: TRBV21-1; cdr3_aa: ASSKLGGQPQH
clone_size: .; j_call: TRBJ2-7; v_call: TRBV2; cdr3_aa: ASSEAIASGGLSSYEQY
clone_size: .; j_call: TRBJ1-2; v_call: TRBV6-5; cdr3_aa: ASSFGTGINYGYT
clone_size: .; j_call: TRBJ1-2; v_call: TRBV14; cdr3_aa: ASSQDNYGYT
clone_size: .; j_call: TRBJ2-3; v_call: TRBV9; cdr3_aa: ASNGGLLTDTQY
clone_size: .; j_call: TRBJ1-1; v_call: TRBV19; cdr3_aa: ASSIVGGNTEAF
clone_size: .; j_call: TRBJ2-7; v_call: TRBV19; cdr3_aa: ASSRSPGQSFSYEQY
clone_size: .; j_call: TRBJ2-2; v_call: TRBV7-6; cdr3_aa: ASSAGQSNTGELF
clone_size: .; j_call: TRBJ1-5; v_call: TRBV5-1; cdr3_aa: ASSLKGEGQPQH
clone_size: .; j_call: TRBJ1-5; v_call: TRBV6-1; cdr3_aa: ASSEETGWQPQH
clone_size: .; j_call: TRBJ2-7; v_call: TRBV5-6; cdr3_aa: ASSLEGRSYEQY
clone_size: once; j_call: TRBJ1-4; v_call: TRBV30; cdr3_aa: AWSVPATNEKLF
clone_size: .; j_call: TRBJ2-2; v_call: TRBV6-4; cdr3_aa: ASSVHTNTGELF
clone_size: .; j_call: TRBJ2-5; v_call: TRBV25-1; cdr3_aa: ASSEFGPGPQETQY
clone_size: once; j_call: TRBJ1-1; v_call: TRBV6-5; cdr3_aa: ASSYGQGNTEAF
clone_size: .; j_call: TRBJ2-7; v_call: TRBV5-4; cdr3_aa: ASSSVGASYEQY
clone_size: .; j_call: TRBJ1-5; v_call: TRBV30; cdr3_aa: AWSYGDRNQPQH
clone_size: .; j_call: TRBJ2-7; v_call: TRBV28; cdr3_aa: ASSFSRTGATSSYEQY
clone_size: .; j_call: TRBJ2-3; v_call: TRBV30; cdr3_aa: AWSVRLAGGTDTQY
clone_size: .; j_call: TRBJ1-1; v_call: TRBV5-1; cdr3_aa: ASSSGATVEAF
clone_size: .; j_call: TRBJ2-7; v_call: TRBV7-2; cdr3_aa: ASSWGVKFYEQY
clone_size: .; j_call: TRBJ1-1; v_call: TRBV7-2; cdr3_aa: ASSFSGRGGTEAF
clone_size: medium-sized; j_call: TRBJ1-5; v_call: TRBV5-8; cdr3_aa: ASSLRGTSNQPQH
clone_size: .; j_call: TRBJ2-7; v_call: TRBV7-2; cdr3_aa: ASSPRLAGGSYEQY
clone_size: .; j_call: TRBJ2-7; v_call: TRBV27; cdr3_aa: ASSFQGAVGEQY
clone_size: .; j_call: TRBJ1-6; v_call: TRBV25-1; cdr3_aa: ASAGMTYNSPLH
clone_size: .; j_call: TRBJ2-1; v_call: TRBV6-5; cdr3_aa: ASRGGARDEQF
clone_size: .; j_call: TRBJ2-3; v_call: TRBV27; cdr3_aa: ASSYRGPDTQY
clone_size: .; j_call: TRBJ2-7; v_call: TRBV27; cdr3_aa: ASSPETGTGAMKEEQY
clone_size: .; j_call: TRBJ2-3; v_call: TRBV9; cdr3_aa: ASSVEGTSTDTQY
clone_size: .; j_call: TRBJ1-2; v_call: TRBV18; cdr3_aa: ASSLDRGNYGYT
clone_size: .; j_call: TRBJ2-1; v_call: TRBV9; cdr3_aa: ASSATGHSTYNEQF
clone_size: once; j_call: TRBJ2-3; v_call: TRBV5-1; cdr3_aa: ASSSQGSTDTQY
clone_size: .; j_call: TRBJ2-2; v_call: TRBV6-5; cdr3_aa: ASSYISTGELF
clone_size: .; j_call: TRBJ2-2; v_call: TRBV5-4; cdr3_aa: ASSGTSGGSASGELF
clone_size: .; j_call: TRBJ2-7; v_call: TRBV2; cdr3_aa: ASSTSDNEQY
clone_size: .; j_call: TRBJ2-2; v_call: TRBV29-1; cdr3_aa: SAKTGSGDTGELF
clone_size: .; j_call: TRBJ2-3; v_call: TRBV4-3; cdr3_aa: ASSQDIGTDTQY
clone_size: .; j_call: TRBJ1-2; v_call: TRBV7-8; cdr3_aa: ASSTRTGANYGYT
clone_size: .; j_call: TRBJ1-6; v_call: TRBV7-9; cdr3_aa: AGGQVRLLRSYNSPLH
clone_size: .; j_call: TRBJ2-7; v_call: TRBV18; cdr3_aa: ASSPGGSPYEQY
clone_size: .; j_call: TRBJ2-7; v_call: TRBV28; cdr3_aa: ASTVSGGANREQY
clone_size: few; j_call: TRBJ2-3; v_call: TRBV5-4; cdr3_aa: ASSSSGVSTDTQY
clone_size: .; j_call: TRBJ1-5; v_call: TRBV7-2; cdr3_aa: ASSLAGGASNQPQH
clone_size: .; j_call: TRBJ1-3; v_call: TRBV6-1; cdr3_aa: ASSEAHETSLLSGNTIY
clone_size: .; j_call: TRBJ1-4; v_call: TRBV5-1; cdr3_aa: ASSLDGTGSEKLF
clone_size: .; j_call: TRBJ2-1; v_call: TRBV7-2; cdr3_aa: ASSFPFYNEQF